This is a list of T cell receptor beta chains from one sample in a study of blood T cells in healthy people across ages. Via MiXCR, TCRdb re-called the 5' RACE reads, giving one row per CDR3 protein. The repertoire holds over a million distinct CDR3 sequences, with 59% as singletons. Sequencing was performed on blood. The receptor set was obtained from a man aged 18 to 30 in good health. The CDR3 runs from the conserved cysteine through the conserved F or W. The order of the fields is clone size, D gene, J gene, V gene, CDR3 protein, CDR3 DNA. The D gene is left open where the match is weak. Clone size is shown for a subset of rows, as once, few, many or a class of expanded clone.

NA	NA	TRBJ1-1	TRBV28	CASIPGRRYTEAFF	TGTGCCAGCATCCCAGGGCGACGGTACACTGAAGCTTTCTTT
NA	NA	TRBJ2-3	TRBV27	CASSPRRAQGTDTQYF	TGTGCCAGCAGTCCCCGGCGGGCCCAAGGCACAGATACGCAGTATTTT
NA	NA	TRBJ2-1	TRBV20-1	CSAKDGYNEQFF	TGCAGTGCGAAGGACGGCTACAATGAGCAGTTCTTC
NA	NA	TRBJ2-7	TRBV5-1	CASSSSGFSSYEQYF	TGCGCCAGCAGCTCAAGCGGGTTCAGCTCCTACGAGCAGTACTTC
NA	NA	TRBJ2-7	TRBV10-3	CAISEPDLAYEQYF	TGTGCCATCAGTGAGCCGGACCTTGCCTACGAGCAGTACTTC
NA	TRBD1	TRBJ1-1	TRBV7-8	CASSRSGQGATEAFF	TGTGCCAGCAGCCGGTCGGGACAGGGGGCCACTGAAGCTTTCTTT
few	NA	TRBJ2-4	TRBV5-6	CASSLRDSGDIQYF	TGTGCCAGCAGCTTGAGGGACTCGGGGGACATTCAGTACTTC
NA	TRBD1	TRBJ2-2	TRBV20-1	CSARRLGQPKKSTGELFF	TGCAGTGCTAGAAGGTTGGGACAGCCCAAGAAGAGCACCGGGGAGCTGTTTTTT
NA	NA	TRBJ2-3	TRBV12-3/TRBV12-4	CASRPRGDTQYF	TGTGCCAGCAGACCCCGTGGTGATACGCAGTATTTT
few	NA	TRBJ2-1	TRBV12-3/TRBV12-4	CASSTPPGNEQFF	TGTGCCAGCAGTACGCCCCCCGGCAATGAGCAGTTCTTC
NA	NA	TRBJ2-3	TRBV4-1	CASSQGGDFPSTDTQYF	TGCGCCAGCAGCCAAGGAGGGGACTTCCCTAGCACAGATACGCAGTATTTT
NA	TRBD2	TRBJ2-1	TRBV2	CASSEGMFPAGAASSYNEQFF	TGTGCCAGCAGTGAAGGAATGTTCCCAGCGGGGGCCGCCAGCTCCTACAATGAGCAGTTCTTC
NA	TRBD2	TRBJ2-3	TRBV3-1	CASSQTVGLAGGARSTDTQYF	TGTGCCAGCAGCCAAACGGTTGGACTAGCGGGAGGAGCGAGGAGCACAGATACGCAGTATTTT
NA	TRBD1	TRBJ2-5	TRBV12-3/TRBV12-4	CASSSHDRGQETQYF	TGTGCCAGCAGTTCACATGACAGGGGCCAAGAGACCCAGTACTTC
NA	NA	TRBJ2-3	TRBV27	CASGNGADTQYF	TGTGCCAGCGGCAATGGAGCAGATACGCAGTATTTT
NA	NA	TRBJ2-1	TRBV24-1	CATSDPTYGSSYNEQFF	TGTGCCACCAGTGATCCTACCTACGGCAGCTCCTACAATGAGCAGTTCTTC
NA	NA	TRBJ1-2	TRBV29-1	CSVGEGQLDYGYTF	TGCAGCGTTGGAGAAGGCCAGCTTGACTATGGCTACACCTTC
NA	NA	TRBJ1-2	TRBV6-1	CASSEAAGVDGYTF	TGTGCCAGCAGTGAGGCAGCCGGGGTGGATGGCTACACCTTC
NA	TRBD1	TRBJ2-2	TRBV6-2/TRBV6-3	CASSYQRTGATGELFF	TGTGCCAGCAGTTACCAACGGACAGGGGCCACCGGGGAGCTGTTTTTT
NA	NA	TRBJ1-2	TRBV4-1	CASSQENLPPYGYTF	TGCGCCAGCAGCCAAGAAAATTTGCCACCCTATGGCTACACCTTC
NA	TRBD2	TRBJ2-7	TRBV20-1	CSARDGLAVYNEQYF	TGCAGTGCTAGAGATGGCCTAGCGGTTTACAATGAGCAGTACTTC
once	NA	TRBJ1-1	TRBV3-1	CASRHYIHGGRTEAFF	TGTGCCAGCAGACACTATATTCACGGTGGGAGGACTGAAGCTTTCTTT
few	TRBD1	TRBJ2-7	TRBV4-1	CASSQTLRDRGYEQYF	TGCGCCAGCAGCCAAACGCTCCGGGACAGGGGCTACGAGCAGTACTTC
NA	NA	TRBJ2-5	TRBV29-1	CSVEWREETQYF	TGCAGCGTTGAATGGAGAGAAGAGACCCAGTACTTC
once	NA	TRBJ1-1	TRBV7-2	CASSLKWNTEAFF	TGTGCCAGCAGCTTGAAGTGGAACACTGAAGCTTTCTTT
NA	NA	TRBJ1-6	TRBV7-9	CASSLDEGLNSPLHF	TGTGCCAGCAGCTTAGATGAGGGCCTCAATTCACCCCTCCACTTT
NA	NA	TRBJ2-7	TRBV7-8	CASTDPGVPPYEQYF	TGTGCCAGCACCGACCCGGGGGTACCCCCCTACGAGCAGTACTTC